The clone carrying this T cell receptor beta chain has more than one count but fewer than ten. Its specificity is unknown. The CDR3 spans 15 residues. Germline CDR1 MNHEY, CDR2 SMNVEV (reference sequence). The V gene end was trimmed by 4 bases and the J gene end by 3 bases; junction bases not matched to a gene: 4. The sample is drawn from a study of cytomegalovirus exposure and HLA in healthy donors. The PCR was carried out with 60 Vbeta primers and 13 Jbeta primers. The data were produced by immunoSEQ multiplex PCR, yet TCRdb's version contains in-frame clones alone and is incomplete. The table includes roughly 150,000 clones, roughly 75% detected once. Points from the study as a whole: In a later analysis, several top co-occurrence clusters appeared linked to parvovirus B19, influenza, CMV and Epstein-Barr virus.

The source of this sequence is a young man in good health and CMV-seropositive. Sequencing input: PBMCs. The J gene is TRBJ2-7, the V gene TRBV27; 12 nucleotides agree with TRBD2. CDR3 sequence reads: CASSSPTSGSYEQYF. CDR3 DNA: TGTGCCAGCAGTTCCCCGACTAGCGGGAGCTACGAGCAGTACTTC.